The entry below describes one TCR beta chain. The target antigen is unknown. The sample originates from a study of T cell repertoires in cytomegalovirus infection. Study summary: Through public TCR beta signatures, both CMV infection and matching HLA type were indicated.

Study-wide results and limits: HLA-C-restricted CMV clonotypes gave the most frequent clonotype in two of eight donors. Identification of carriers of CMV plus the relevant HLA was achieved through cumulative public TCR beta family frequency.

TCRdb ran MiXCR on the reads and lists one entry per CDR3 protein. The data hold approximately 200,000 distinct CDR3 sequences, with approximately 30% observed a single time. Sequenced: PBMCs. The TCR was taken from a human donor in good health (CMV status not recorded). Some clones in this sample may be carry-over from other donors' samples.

CDR3 bases: TGTGCCAGCAGTTCCCCCGCCACGGGCGCTACAGATACGCAGTATTTT. Protein sequence: CASSSPATGATDTQYF. The chain has TRBV6-2 or TRBV6-3 and TRBJ2-3; D is unclear. V was pared by 4 bases and J by 3 bases, with 17 bases between. There are 16 residues in the CDR3. Germline CDR1 is MNHEY and CDR2 is SVGEGT.